A selection of T cell receptor beta chains follows, all from one sample in a study of OX40 agonist ivuxolimab in advanced cancers. The data were produced by immunoSEQ multiplex PCR, yet TCRdb's version contains in-frame clones alone and is incomplete. The data show 55,000 to 80,000 clones, 85% to 90% seen once. The material was CD4+ or CD8+ T cells sorted from blood, obtained in a trial of the OX40 agonist ivuxolimab. These receptors all stem from an adult with an advanced solid tumor such as melanoma, head and neck, liver or kidney cancer. The CDR3 runs from the conserved cysteine through the conserved F or W. The order of the fields is V gene, J gene, D gene, clone size, CDR3 length, CDR3 protein, CDR3 DNA. A D gene is named only where the DNA matches it firmly. Size is omitted from some rows. Given values are once, few, many or a class for expanded clones.

>TRBV11-2|TRBJ1-2|NA|few|12
CASSWEDYGYTF
TGTGCCAGCAGCTGGGAAGACTATGGCTACACCTTC
>TRBV12-5|TRBJ1-2|NA|few|14
CASGHGVSNYGYTF
TGTGCTAGTGGACACGGAGTTTCGAACTATGGCTACACCTTC
>TRBV6-5|TRBJ1-2|TRBD1|many|14
CASRRGTEFYGYTF
TGTGCCAGCAGACGGGGGACAGAGTTTTATGGCTACACCTTC
>TRBV27|TRBJ2-2|NA|few|15
CASSLLVDKAGELFF
TGTGCCAGCAGTTTATTGGTCGACAAGGCCGGGGAGCTGTTTTTT
>TRBV5-8|TRBJ1-5|TRBD1|NA|16
CASSWGTGAINQPQHF
TGTGCCAGCAGCTGGGGGACAGGGGCAATCAATCAGCCCCAGCATTTT
>TRBV6-1|TRBJ2-1|NA|NA|12
CASGWPTNEQFF
TGTGCCAGCGGCTGGCCGACCAATGAGCAGTTCTTC
>TRBV10-1|TRBJ2-7|NA|NA|15
CASSEGSSPTYEQYF
TGCGCCAGCAGTGAGGGGAGCTCCCCTACCTACGAGCAGTACTTC
>TRBV2|TRBJ1-1|NA|few|13
CASRHRMNTEAFF
TGTGCCAGCAGACACAGGATGAACACTGAAGCTTTCTTT
>TRBV7-9|TRBJ2-6|NA|NA|19
CASSLGMTGGVSGANVLTF
TGTGCCAGCAGCCTAGGGATGACAGGAGGAGTCTCTGGGGCCAACGTCCTGACTTTC
>TRBV7-9|TRBJ2-5|TRBD1|NA|13
CASSWDRGQTQYF
TGTGCCAGCAGCTGGGACAGGGGACAGACCCAGTACTTC
>TRBV19|TRBJ2-7|TRBD1|NA|15
CASSAAGTGGYEQYF
TGTGCCAGTAGTGCCGCCGGGACAGGGGGCTACGAGCAGTACTTC
>TRBV9|TRBJ1-3|NA|NA|16
CASSATGQSSGNTIYF
TGTGCCAGCAGCGCGACAGGCCAATCCTCTGGAAACACCATATATTTT
>TRBV9|TRBJ2-1|TRBD1|NA|16
CASSVRDRGAYNEQFF
TGTGCCAGCAGCGTAAGGGACAGGGGGGCATACAATGAGCAGTTCTTC
>TRBV7-9|TRBJ2-1|NA|NA|15
CASSPGTPTYNEQFF
TGTGCCAGCAGCCCCGGGACTCCCACCTACAATGAGCAGTTCTTC
>TRBV29-1|TRBJ2-7|NA|NA|13
CSVEVDQTYEQYF
TGCAGCGTTGAAGTGGACCAGACCTACGAGCAGTACTTC
>TRBV7-3|TRBJ1-6|TRBD1|NA|16
CASSLTGGHYNSPLHF
TGTGCCAGCAGCTTGACAGGGGGCCACTATAATTCACCCCTCCACTTT
>TRBV29-1|TRBJ1-3|NA|NA|14
CSVIVSTSGNTIYF
TGCAGCGTCATAGTCAGCACGTCTGGAAACACCATATATTTT
>TRBV19|TRBJ2-7|TRBD1|NA|11
CAVGQGYEQYF
TGTGCCGTGGGACAGGGATACGAGCAGTACTTC
>TRBV10-2|TRBJ2-7|NA|NA|13
CASSGESPYEQYF
TGCGCCAGCTCTGGAGAATCTCCCTACGAGCAGTACTTC
>TRBV30|TRBJ1-6|TRBD1|NA|15
CAWSLRNRGSSPLHF
TGTGCCTGGAGTCTCCGAAACAGGGGTAGCTCACCCCTCCACTTT
>TRBV6-1|TRBJ2-5|NA|NA|13
CASSENVSGTQYF
TGTGCCAGCAGTGAAAATGTGAGCGGGACCCAGTACTTC
>TRBV10-3|TRBJ2-1|TRBD1|NA|14
CAITQDRGWDEQFF
TGTGCCATCACCCAGGACAGGGGTTGGGATGAGCAGTTCTTC
>TRBV12-5|TRBJ2-3|TRBD2|NA|15
CASGPGLAGIDTQYF
TGTGCTAGTGGGCCGGGACTAGCGGGAATAGATACGCAGTATTTT
>TRBV2|TRBJ2-7|TRBD1|NA|14
CASSEGDRTYEQYF
TGTGCCAGCAGTGAGGGGGACAGGACCTACGAGCAGTACTTC
>TRBV10-3|TRBJ2-7|TRBD1|NA|13
CAISPGQGYKQYF
TGTGCCATCAGTCCGGGACAGGGCTACAAGCAGTACTTC
>TRBV27|TRBJ2-3|TRBD1|NA|14
CASSGTGFTDTQYF
TGTGCCAGCAGTGGGACAGGGTTCACAGATACGCAGTATTTT
>TRBV19|TRBJ1-4|NA|NA|13
CATLGREDEKLFF
TGTGCCACCTTGGGCAGGGAGGATGAAAAACTGTTTTTT
>TRBV11-3|TRBJ1-4|NA|NA|17
CASSLWGNLSVNEKLFF
TGTGCCAGCAGCTTGTGGGGGAACCTGAGCGTTAATGAAAAACTGTTTTTT
>TRBV28|TRBJ1-5|NA|NA|16
CASSLYPSGSNQPQHF
TGTGCCAGCAGTTTATACCCCTCCGGGAGCAATCAGCCCCAGCATTTT
>TRBV9|TRBJ2-1|TRBD2|NA|17
CASGTTSGGPRDNEQFF
TGTGCCAGCGGGACGACTAGCGGGGGCCCTAGGGACAATGAGCAGTTCTTC
>TRBV29-1|TRBJ1-1|TRBD1|NA|14
CSVAFGTGGTEAFF
TGCAGCGTGGCCTTCGGGACAGGGGGGACTGAAGCTTTCTTT
>TRBV28|TRBJ2-6|NA|NA|16
CASSSLVRSGANVLTF
TGTGCCAGCAGTTCCCTCGTTCGCTCTGGGGCCAACGTCCTGACTTTC
>TRBV9|TRBJ1-2|NA|NA|14
CASSVGSADYGYTF
TGTGCCAGCAGCGTAGGCTCGGCCGATTATGGCTACACCTTC
>TRBV10-3|TRBJ2-7|TRBD2|few|15
CAIAPASGSSYEQYF
TGTGCCATCGCTCCCGCTAGCGGGAGCTCCTACGAGCAGTACTTC
>TRBV7-9|TRBJ2-7|TRBD1|NA|17
CASSSQTGDRHSYEQYF
TGTGCCAGCAGCTCACAGACAGGGGATAGGCACTCCTACGAGCAGTACTTC
>TRBV7-8|TRBJ2-1|TRBD1|NA|13
CASSFTGANEQFF
TGTGCCAGCAGCTTCACAGGGGCCAATGAGCAGTTCTTC
>TRBV9|TRBJ2-1|TRBD2|NA|18
CASSVEARLAGGSNEQFF
TGTGCCAGCAGCGTAGAAGCCAGACTAGCGGGAGGGTCGAATGAGCAGTTCTTC